This TCR beta chain was obtained from a study of T cells expressing NK-cell markers. About the study: Sorted CD3+CD56+NKG2C+, CD3+CD56+NKG2C- and CD3+CD56-NKG2C+ T-cell subsets were beta-chain profiled.

About this clonotype: Antigen specificity is unknown.

With the 5' RACE reads reprocessed, TCRdb shows one record per CDR3 protein and no DNA. In all, the sample yields over 350,000 distinct CDR3 sequences. General study findings and limits: Once again these clonotypes came out on top in the CD3+CD56-NKG2C+ fraction of a handful of donors. In a group of 5 to 7 donors, dominant NKG2C+ clonotypes represented about 1.0-7.5% of CD8+ T cells.

This CDR3 comprises 13 residues. Per germline, CDR1 MNHNY and CDR2 SVGAGI (reference sequence). Sequencing was performed on blood T cells: a sorted CD56 or NKG2C T cell subset, CD4+ or CD8+ T cells, or bulk PBMC T cells (not recorded which). This sequence joins TRBV6-6 and TRBJ2-7; lacking DNA, the TRBD1 call made by TCRdb goes unchecked. The receptor was isolated from a woman between 45 and 60 years old in good health. Here the CDR3 reads CASSWDRAYEQYF.